The 4 T cell receptor beta chains reported below all come from one sample, sequenced in a study of regulatory T cells in long-lasting Graves disease. Investigators prepared the TCR beta libraries by applying iRepertoire HTBI primers and Arm-PCR of CDR3 regions. From the multiplex PCR reads, TCRdb called clonotypes with MiXCR, one entry per CDR3 protein. The sample records roughly 530,000 distinct CDR3 sequences, roughly 16% being singletons. Documented time point: newly diagnosed GD, antithyroid drugs for less than 3 months. Scientists built the TCR library using RNA that was extracted from PBMCs. This same sample was also taken into another study, of T cells in Graves' hyperthyroidism and ophthalmopathy.

The sequences come from peripheral blood mononuclear cells (PBMCs), collected at new diagnosis, from a patient treated with antithyroid drugs. These receptors were taken from a middle-aged woman with Graves disease.

This clonotype has ten or more counts. The CDR3 DNA follows: TGTGCCAGCAGTTTAGCGACAGGGGGTCAGCCCCAGCATTTT. It is translated as CASSLATGGQPQHF. The chain uses TRBV27 and TRBJ1-5; 9 bases map to TRBD1. Trimming at V came to 2 bases and at J to 6 bases, leaving 2 bases not matched to a gene. The CDR3 contains 14 residues. In germline, CDR1 is MNHEY, CDR2 SMNVEV (reference sequence).

The table lists this clonotype with a few counts. This sequence joins TRBV30 and TRBJ1-5; 7 bases are a match to TRBD1. This CDR3 region has 15 residues. CDR1 GTSNPN and CDR2 SVGIG come from the germline V gene (reference sequence). Trimming cost V 1 base and J 0 bases; bases outside gene matches: 3. The CDR3 DNA sequence: TGTGCCTGGAGTGGGGGGACAGATAGCAATCAGCCCCAGCATTTT. Its translation: CAWSGGTDSNQPQHF. The full variable domain, rest sourced from reference TRBV30 and TRBJ1-5, is SQTIHQWPATLVQPVGSPLSLECTVEGTSNPNLYWYRQAAGRGLQLLFYSVGIGQISSEVPQNLSASRPQDRQFILSSKKLLLSDSGFYLCAWSGGTDSNQPQHFGDGTRLSIL.

This clonotype was counted ten times or more. The chain has TRBV12-3 or TRBV12-4 and TRBJ2-5; 10 bases are shared with TRBD2. The CDR3 loop spans 16 amino acids. Trimming removed 3 bases from V and 4 bases from J; junction bases left unmatched: 8. CDR3 in amino acids: CASSFGKRGGGETQYF. Written as DNA, the CDR3 is TGTGCCAGCAGTTTCGGGAAGCGGGGGGGCGGAGAGACCCAGTACTTC.

This clonotype has a count of ten or more. The chain recombines TRBV11-2 with TRBJ2-1; TRBD2 is a possible D gene (5 bases). V shed 4 bases and J shed 7 bases, with 20 bases lying between them. Germline CDR1 reads SGHAT; CDR2 reads FQNNGV. CDR3 length: 16 residues. CDR3: CASSSQRISSGNEQFF. CDR3 nucleotides: TGTGCCAGCAGCTCTCAGCGGATATCCTCCGGGAATGAGCAGTTCTTC. The full variable domain, rest sourced from reference TRBV11-2 and TRBJ2-1, is EAGVAQSPRYKIIEKRQSVAFWCNPISGHATLYWYQQILGQGPKLLIQFQNNGVVDDSQLPKDRFSAERLKGVDSTLKIQPAKLEDSAVYLCASSSQRISSGNEQFFGPGTRLTVL.